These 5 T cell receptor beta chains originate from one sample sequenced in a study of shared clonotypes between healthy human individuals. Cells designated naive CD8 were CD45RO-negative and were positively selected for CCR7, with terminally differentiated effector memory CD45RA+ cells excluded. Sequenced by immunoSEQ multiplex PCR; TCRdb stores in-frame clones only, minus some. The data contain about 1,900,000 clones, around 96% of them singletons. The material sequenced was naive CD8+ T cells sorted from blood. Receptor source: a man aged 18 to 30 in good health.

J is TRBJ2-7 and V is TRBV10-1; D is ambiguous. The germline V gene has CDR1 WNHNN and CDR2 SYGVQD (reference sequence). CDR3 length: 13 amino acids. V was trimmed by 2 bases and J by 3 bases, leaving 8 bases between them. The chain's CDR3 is CASSEGNGYEQYF. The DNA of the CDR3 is TGCGCCAGCAGTGAGGGGAATGGCTACGAGCAGTACTTC.

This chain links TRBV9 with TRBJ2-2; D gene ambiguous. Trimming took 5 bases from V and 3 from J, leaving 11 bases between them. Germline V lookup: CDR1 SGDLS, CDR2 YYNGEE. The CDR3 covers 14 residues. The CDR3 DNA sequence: TGTGCCAGCAGGCCGGGCGGAGACACCGGGGAGCTGTTTTTT. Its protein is CASRPGGDTGELFF.

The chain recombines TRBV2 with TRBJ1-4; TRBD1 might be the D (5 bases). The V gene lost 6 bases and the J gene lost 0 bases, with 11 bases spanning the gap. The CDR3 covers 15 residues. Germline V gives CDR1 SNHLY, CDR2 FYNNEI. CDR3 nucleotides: TGTGCCAGCAGCGCAGGGAGTGCAACTAATGAAAAACTGTTTTTT. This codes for CASSAGSATNEKLFF. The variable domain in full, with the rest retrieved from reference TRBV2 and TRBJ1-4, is EPEVTQTPSHQVTQMGQEVILRCVPISNHLYFYWYRQILGQKVEFLVSFYNNEISEKSEIFDDQFSVERPDGSNFTLKIRSTKLEDSAMYFCASSAGSATNEKLFFGSGTQLSVL.

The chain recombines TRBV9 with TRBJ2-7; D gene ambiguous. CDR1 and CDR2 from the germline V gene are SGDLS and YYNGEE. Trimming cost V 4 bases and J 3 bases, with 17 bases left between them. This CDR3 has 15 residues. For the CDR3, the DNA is TGTGCCAGCAGCCAGACCGACCAGTGGGGCTACGAGCAGTACTTC. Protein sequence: CASSQTDQWGYEQYF. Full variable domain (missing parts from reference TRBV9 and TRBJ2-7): DSGVTQTPKHLITATGQRVTLRCSPRSGDLSVYWYQQSLDQGLQFLIQYYNGEERAKGNILERFSAQQFPDLHSELNLSSLELGDSALYFCASSQTDQWGYEQYFGPGTRLTVT.

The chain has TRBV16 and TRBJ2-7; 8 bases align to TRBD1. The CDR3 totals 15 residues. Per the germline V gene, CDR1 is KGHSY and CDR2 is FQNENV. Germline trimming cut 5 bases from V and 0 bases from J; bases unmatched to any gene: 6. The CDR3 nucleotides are TGTGCCAGCAGCTCCCGGGACAGGTTCTCCTACGAGCAGTACTTC. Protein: CASSSRDRFSYEQYF.